The 2 T cell receptor beta chains below come from one sample, sequenced in a study of human T cells and chemical hapten exposure. TCRdb used MiXCR to reprocess the RACE reads, holding one entry per CDR3 protein. The sample records 50,000 to 75,000 distinct CDR3 sequences, 9.5% to 11% being singletons. Time point indicated: patch test 3, about 24 weeks after DPC sensitization. Indicated treatment: therapeutic diphenylcyclopropenone sensitization with weekly scalp DPC. Specimen: whole blood, collected in connection with sensitization to the hapten diphenylcyclopropenone (DPC). These receptors came from a woman aged 25 to 45 with alopecia areata. Some clones in this sample may be carry-over from other donors' samples.

This clonotype appeared many times. This chain links TRBV9 with TRBJ2-2, with TRBD2 matching 8 bases. The CDR3 spans 17 residues. CDR1 SGDLS and CDR2 YYNGEE come from the germline V gene. V shed 0 bases and J 2 bases; nucleotides not matched to a gene: 6. In DNA form, the CDR3 reads TGTGCCAGCAGCGTAGTCGCACTAGCGGTTAACACCGGGGAGCTGTTTTTT. Translated, it gives CASSVVALAVNTGELFF.

The rearrangement joins TRBV3-1 to TRBJ2-1, with TRBD2 identical over 9 bases. Trimming took 1 base from V and 6 from J; bases not matched to a gene: 4. Germline CDR1 LGHDT, CDR2 YNNKEL (reference sequence). This CDR3 has 15 residues. Here the CDR3 reads CASSQVAGAVNEQFF. CDR3 bases: TGTGCCAGCAGCCAAGTAGCGGGGGCCGTCAATGAGCAGTTCTTC.